The 18 T cell receptor beta chains listed next were all sequenced from one sample in a study of T cell repertoires in cytomegalovirus infection. TCRdb re-derived calls from the reads in MiXCR, one entry per CDR3 protein. The sample records around 200,000 distinct CDR3 sequences, 30% to 45% being singletons. The antigens these receptors bind are not known. Here the sequenced sample was CD8+ T cells from cultured PBMCs, taken from culture after CMV antigen stimulation. The receptors were sampled from a human donor in good health (CMV status not recorded). Some clones in this sample may be carry-over from other donors' samples.

This rearrangement joins TRBV12-3 or TRBV12-4 to TRBJ1-3, with D hard to call. There are 13 residues in the CDR3. Trimming took off 7 bases at V and 4 bases at J, with 11 bases between the two ends. The CDR3 reads CASMGNYGNTIYF. The CDR3, as DNA: TGTGCCAGCATGGGGAACTACGGAAACACCATATATTTT.

The CDR3 bases are TGCAGTGCTCGCCGACAGGGCCTTCAGCCCCAGCATTTT. Protein: CSARRQGLQPQHF. The gene calls are TRBV20-1 and TRBJ1-5, with 7 bases matching TRBD1. The CDR3 runs 13 residues. CDR1 DFQATT and CDR2 SNEGSKA come from the germline V gene (reference sequence). J lost 6 bases, V lost 5 bases, and 7 bases had no gene match.

The table lists this clonotype with a few counts. Written as DNA, the CDR3 is TGTGCCAGCAGCAGAGTGGCGATACGCGACACAGATACGCAGTATTTT. Translated: CASSRVAIRDTDTQYF. The chain joins TRBV7-2 to TRBJ2-3; D is ambiguous. The CDR3 totals 16 residues. V shed 5 bases and J shed 2 bases, with 17 bases lying between them. Germline CDR1 reads SGHTA; CDR2 reads FQGNSA. The whole variable domain, filled in from reference TRBV7-2 and TRBJ2-3, reads GAGVSQSPSNKVTEKGKDVELRCDPISGHTALYWYRQSLGQGLEFLIYFQGNSAPDKSGLPSDRFSAERTGGSVSTLTIQRTQQEDSAVYLCASSRVAIRDTDTQYFGPGTRLTVL.

This clonotype was seen a handful of times. The V call is TRBV12-3 or TRBV12-4, the J call TRBJ2-1; perhaps TRBD1 as D (5 bases). V shed 3 bases and J shed 0 bases, with 9 bases lying between them. The CDR3 extends over 15 amino acids. In DNA, the CDR3 is TGTGCCAGCAGTTTCCAGGGCAGCTCCTACAATGAGCAGTTCTTC. This codes for CASSFQGSSYNEQFF.

The chain carries TRBV7-9 and TRBJ2-6; 7 bases map to TRBD1. The CDR3 extends over 15 amino acids. After removal of 4 bases from V and 1 base from J, the junction contained 1 base not matched to a gene. CDR1 is SEHNR, CDR2 FQNEAQ, per germline (reference sequence). This CDR3 is CASSSRGSGANVLTF. The CDR3, as DNA: TGTGCCAGCAGCTCCAGGGGGTCTGGGGCCAACGTCCTGACTTTC.

This clonotype was seen just once. V gene TRBV27 combines with J gene TRBJ1-1; maybe TRBD1 (6 bases). The CDR3 consists of 11 residues. The V gene lost 10 bases and the J gene lost 3 bases, with 9 bases spanning the gap. Germline CDR1 is MNHEY and CDR2 is SMNVEV (reference sequence). CDR3 residues: CATYRDTEAFF. The CDR3 coding sequence is TGTGCCACCTACAGGGACACTGAAGCTTTCTTT.

V usage is TRBV5-1 and J usage is TRBJ2-1; D gene unclear. This CDR3 contains 15 residues. Between the trimmed V and J ends, which lost 0 bases and 3 bases, there was a span of 10 bases. Germline CDR1 SGHRS, CDR2 YFSETQ. CDR3 in DNA: TGCGCCAGCAGCTTGGAAAAAGCGAGCTACAATGAGCAGTTCTTC. This translates into CASSLEKASYNEQFF.

The V call is TRBV12-3 or TRBV12-4, the J call TRBJ1-2; 8 bases agree with TRBD1. The CDR3 contains 16 residues. After removal of 5 bases from V and 2 bases from J, the junction contained 10 bases not matched to a gene. The CDR3 here is CASSVDREPPNYGYTF. The CDR3 DNA reads TGTGCCAGCAGTGTGGACAGGGAGCCACCAAACTATGGCTACACCTTC.

The chain recombines TRBV6-6 with TRBJ2-5, with 9 bases matching TRBD2. The length of the CDR3 is 16 residues. Germline assignment: CDR1 MNHNY and CDR2 SVGAGI (reference sequence). V lost 4 bases to trimming and J lost 5 bases; unmatched junction nucleotides: 11. CDR3 bases: TGTGCCAGCAGTTGGACTCCGGGACTAGCTGACGAGACCCAGTACTTC. Amino acid sequence: CASSWTPGLADETQYF.

The V call is TRBV6-2 or TRBV6-3, the J call TRBJ2-5, with D perhaps matching TRBD1 (5 bases). The germline V gene has CDR1 MNHEY and CDR2 SVGEGT. The CDR3 loop spans 16 amino acids. V lost 6 bases and J 5 bases, leaving 22 bases between the germline ends. CDR3 loop: CASREEQGPQLETQYF. The DNA for the CDR3 is TGTGCCAGCAGAGAGGAGCAGGGCCCTCAGTTGGAGACCCAGTACTTC.

J is TRBJ2-7 and V is TRBV7-2; 8 bases fit TRBD1. This CDR3 is 11 amino acids long. CDR1 SGHTA and CDR2 FQGNSA come from the germline V gene. With V trimmed by 4 bases and J by 9 bases, 2 bases remained unmatched. The CDR3 spells CASSYGTGQYF. The CDR3 DNA reads as TGTGCCAGCAGCTACGGGACAGGGCAGTACTTC.

The chain employs TRBV10-3 and TRBJ2-1, with TRBD2 matching 12 bases. The CDR3 is 18 amino acids. Germline V gene sequence: CDR1 ENHRY, CDR2 SYGVKD. V shed 4 bases and J 4 bases; nucleotides not matched to a gene: 11. The CDR3 coding sequence is TGTGCCATCAGTGTGAGAGCTAGCGGGGGGGCCCAGTACAATGAGCAGTTCTTC. Amino acid sequence: CAISVRASGGAQYNEQFF.

The gene calls are TRBV12-3 or TRBV12-4 and TRBJ2-7; a weak D match, TRBD1 (5 bases). There are 15 residues in the CDR3. V was trimmed by 6 bases and J by 0 bases, leaving 15 bases between them. The DNA of the CDR3 is TGTGCCAGCAGCCAAATTGGCAGGGCCTCCTACGAGCAGTACTTC. Protein product: CASSQIGRASYEQYF.

This clonotype was picked up many times. The CDR3 is CASGTKKSTPANTGELFF. The CDR3 nucleotides read TGTGCCAGCGGAACTAAAAAATCAACCCCCGCGAACACCGGGGAGCTGTTTTTT. The V gene is TRBV11-2, the J gene TRBJ2-2; D is unclear. The CDR3 is made up of 18 amino acids. Between the trimmed V and J ends, which lost 8 bases and 0 bases, there was a span of 22 bases. CDR1 SGHAT and CDR2 FQNNGV come from the germline V gene.

The chain employs TRBV7-8 and TRBJ2-1, with 7 bases aligning to TRBD2. CDR3 length: 15 residues. Germline V lookup: CDR1 SGHVS, CDR2 FQNEAQ. The V gene end was trimmed by 4 bases and the J gene end by 9 bases; junction bases not matched to a gene: 12. CDR3 sequence: CASSSLGLDEVEQFF. In DNA, the CDR3 is TGTGCCAGCAGCTCCCTTGGACTAGATGAGGTTGAGCAGTTCTTC.

Comment on this clonotype: Compared with germline, one end of the junction differs, possibly owing to a read error. The chain uses TRBV7-3 and TRBJ2-5; 7 nucleotides agree with TRBD1. This CDR3 contains 16 residues. Germline CDR1 is SGHTA and CDR2 is FQGTGA. DNA of the CDR3: TGTGCCAGCAGCCCCCGAGGGACAGCTTACGGGGAGACCCCGTACTTC. Protein sequence: CASSPRGTAYGETPYF.

This clonotype was counted a few times. The chain is built from TRBV7-2 and TRBJ1-2; the D gene is possibly TRBD1 (6 bases). Germline V gene data show CDR1 as SGHTA and CDR2 as FQGNSA. Deletions cut 0 bases from V and 3 bases from J, with 11 bases between. The CDR3 runs 15 residues. CDR3 in amino acids: CASSLAEDSYYGYTF. CDR3 nucleotides: TGTGCCAGCAGCTTAGCGGAGGACAGCTACTATGGCTACACCTTC. Full variable domain (remainder filled in from reference TRBV7-2 and TRBJ1-2): GAGVSQSPSNKVTEKGKDVELRCDPISGHTALYWYRQSLGQGLEFLIYFQGNSAPDKSGLPSDRFSAERTGGSVSTLTIQRTQQEDSAVYLCASSLAEDSYYGYTFGSGTRLTVV.

This chain links TRBV27 with TRBJ2-7; D gene unclear. The CDR3 covers 13 residues. Trimming left V 3 bases short and J 0 bases short, with 6 bases between. CDR1 and CDR2 from the germline V gene are MNHEY and SMNVEV (reference sequence). The CDR3 reads CASSFSLSYEQYF. As DNA, the CDR3 is TGTGCCAGCAGTTTTTCCCTCTCCTACGAGCAGTACTTC.